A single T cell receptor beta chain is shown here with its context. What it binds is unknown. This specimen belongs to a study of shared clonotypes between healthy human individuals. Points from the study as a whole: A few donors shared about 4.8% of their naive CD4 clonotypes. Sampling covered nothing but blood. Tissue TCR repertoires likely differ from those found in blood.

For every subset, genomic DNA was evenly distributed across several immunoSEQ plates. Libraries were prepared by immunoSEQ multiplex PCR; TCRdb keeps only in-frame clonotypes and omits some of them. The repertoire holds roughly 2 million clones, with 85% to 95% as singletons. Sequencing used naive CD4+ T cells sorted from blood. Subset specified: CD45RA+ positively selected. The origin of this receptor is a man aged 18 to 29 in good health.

The CDR3 nucleotides are TGTGCCATCAGTGAGTCGTTGACTAGTGGGGGGGATACGCAGTATTTT. This sequence encodes CAISESLTSGGDTQYF. The chain carries TRBV10-3 and TRBJ2-3; a weak D match, TRBD2 (6 bases). CDR1 and CDR2 from the germline V gene are ENHRY and SYGVKD. This CDR3 comprises 16 residues. Trimming took off 0 bases at V and 6 bases at J, with 16 bases between the two ends.